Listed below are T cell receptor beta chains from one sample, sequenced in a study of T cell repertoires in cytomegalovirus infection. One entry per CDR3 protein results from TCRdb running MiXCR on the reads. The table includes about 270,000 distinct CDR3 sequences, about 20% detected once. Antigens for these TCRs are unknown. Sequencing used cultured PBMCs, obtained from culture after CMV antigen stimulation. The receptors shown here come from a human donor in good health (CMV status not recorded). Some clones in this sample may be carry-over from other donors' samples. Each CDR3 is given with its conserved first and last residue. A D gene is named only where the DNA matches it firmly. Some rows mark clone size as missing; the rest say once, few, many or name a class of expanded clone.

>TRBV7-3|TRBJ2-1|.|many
CASSLIRGREFF
TGTGCCAGCAGCTTAATCCGGGGGCGGGAGTTCTTC
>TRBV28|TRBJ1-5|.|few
CASSLFLSNQPQHF
TGTGCCAGCAGTTTATTTCTTAGCAATCAGCCCCAGCATTTT
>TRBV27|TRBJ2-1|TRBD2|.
CASSPGASGSHGEQFF
TGTGCCAGCAGCCCGGGGGCTAGCGGGAGTCATGGTGAGCAGTTCTTC
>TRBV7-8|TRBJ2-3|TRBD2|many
CASSLGGGVAATDTQYF
TGTGCCAGCAGCCTCGGGGGGGGCGTGGCGGCCACAGATACGCAGTATTTT
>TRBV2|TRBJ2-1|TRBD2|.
CASTYRRGLAGVGSYNEQFF
TGTGCCAGCACGTACCGTCGTGGACTAGCGGGAGTAGGCTCCTACAATGAGCAGTTCTTC
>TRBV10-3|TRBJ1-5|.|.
CAISESHYSNQPQHF
TGTGCCATCAGTGAGTCACACTATAGCAATCAGCCCCAGCATTTT
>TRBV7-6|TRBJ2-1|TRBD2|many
CASSLTSGRAVDEQFF
TGTGCCAGCAGCTTGACTAGCGGGAGGGCCGTGGATGAGCAGTTCTTC
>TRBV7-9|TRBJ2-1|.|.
CASSLPSRPPEQFF
TGTGCCAGCAGCTTACCTTCTAGACCCCCCGAGCAGTTCTTC
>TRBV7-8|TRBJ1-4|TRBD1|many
CASSILGQVNEKLFF
TGTGCCAGCAGCATACTGGGACAGGTTAATGAAAAACTGTTTTTT
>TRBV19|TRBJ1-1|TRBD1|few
CASSTDRETEAFF
TGTGCCAGTAGTACGGACAGGGAGACTGAAGCTTTCTTT
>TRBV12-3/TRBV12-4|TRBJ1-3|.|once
CASSSGRRGNTIYF
TGTGCCAGCAGTTCGGGACGGCGAGGAAACACCATATATTTT
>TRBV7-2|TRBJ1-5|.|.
CASSLGRKDRPQHF
TGTGCCAGCAGCTTAGGGCGAAAGGATCGGCCCCAGCATTTT
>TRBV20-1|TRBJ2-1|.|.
CSARVRGYEQFF
TGCAGTGCTAGAGTCCGGGGTTATGAGCAGTTCTTC
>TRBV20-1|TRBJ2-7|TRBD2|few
CSARLTSRHYEQYF
TGCAGTGCTAGACTGACTAGCAGGCACTACGAGCAGTACTTC
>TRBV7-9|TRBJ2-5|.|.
CASTLEETQYF
TGTGCCAGCACCCTGGAGGAGACCCAGTACTTC
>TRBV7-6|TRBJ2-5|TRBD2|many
CASSLGSGGETQYF
TGTGCCAGCAGCTTAGGTTCGGGAGGAGAGACCCAGTACTTC
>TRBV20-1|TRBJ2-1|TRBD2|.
CSARSLAGGPYNEQFF
TGCAGTGCTAGATCACTAGCGGGAGGGCCGTACAATGAGCAGTTCTTC
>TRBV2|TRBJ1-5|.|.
CASSEEQYSNQPQHF
TGTGCCAGCAGTGAAGAACAGTATAGCAATCAGCCCCAGCATTTT
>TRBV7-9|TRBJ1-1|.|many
CASSPVGGRTAEAFF
TGTGCCAGCAGCCCCGTGGGCGGCCGGACGGCAGAAGCTTTCTTT